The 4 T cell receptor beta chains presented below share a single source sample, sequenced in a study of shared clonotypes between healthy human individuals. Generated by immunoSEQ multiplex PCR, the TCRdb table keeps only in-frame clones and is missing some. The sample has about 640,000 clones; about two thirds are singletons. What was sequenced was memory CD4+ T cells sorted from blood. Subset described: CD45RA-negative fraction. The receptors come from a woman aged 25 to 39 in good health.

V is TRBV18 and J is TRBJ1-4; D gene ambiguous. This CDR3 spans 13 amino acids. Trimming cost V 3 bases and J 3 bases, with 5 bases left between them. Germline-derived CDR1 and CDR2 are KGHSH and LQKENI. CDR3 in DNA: TGTGCCAGCTCACCGGACCCTAATGAAAAACTGTTTTTT. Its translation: CASSPDPNEKLFF.

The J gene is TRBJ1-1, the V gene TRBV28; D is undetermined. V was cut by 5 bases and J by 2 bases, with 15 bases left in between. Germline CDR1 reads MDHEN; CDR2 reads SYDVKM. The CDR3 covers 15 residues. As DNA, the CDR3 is TGTGCCAGCAGTATAAACAGCTACCCTAACACTGAAGCTTTCTTT. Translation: CASSINSYPNTEAFF.

Written as DNA, the CDR3 is TGTGCCAGCAGTAATCGGAGGTCTGGGGCCAACGTCCTGACTTTC. Amino acids: CASSNRRSGANVLTF. This chain links TRBV6-5 with TRBJ2-6; tentative D call: TRBD2 (5 bases). There are 15 residues in the CDR3. Trimming took 5 bases from V and 1 from J, leaving 9 bases between them. From germline, CDR1 is MNHEY and CDR2 SVGAGI.

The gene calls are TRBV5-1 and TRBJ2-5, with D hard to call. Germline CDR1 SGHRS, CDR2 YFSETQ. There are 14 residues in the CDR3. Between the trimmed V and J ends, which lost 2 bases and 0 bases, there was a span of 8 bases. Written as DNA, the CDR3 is TGCGCCAGCAGCTTCTCCGGCTACCAAGAGACCCAGTACTTC. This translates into CASSFSGYQETQYF.